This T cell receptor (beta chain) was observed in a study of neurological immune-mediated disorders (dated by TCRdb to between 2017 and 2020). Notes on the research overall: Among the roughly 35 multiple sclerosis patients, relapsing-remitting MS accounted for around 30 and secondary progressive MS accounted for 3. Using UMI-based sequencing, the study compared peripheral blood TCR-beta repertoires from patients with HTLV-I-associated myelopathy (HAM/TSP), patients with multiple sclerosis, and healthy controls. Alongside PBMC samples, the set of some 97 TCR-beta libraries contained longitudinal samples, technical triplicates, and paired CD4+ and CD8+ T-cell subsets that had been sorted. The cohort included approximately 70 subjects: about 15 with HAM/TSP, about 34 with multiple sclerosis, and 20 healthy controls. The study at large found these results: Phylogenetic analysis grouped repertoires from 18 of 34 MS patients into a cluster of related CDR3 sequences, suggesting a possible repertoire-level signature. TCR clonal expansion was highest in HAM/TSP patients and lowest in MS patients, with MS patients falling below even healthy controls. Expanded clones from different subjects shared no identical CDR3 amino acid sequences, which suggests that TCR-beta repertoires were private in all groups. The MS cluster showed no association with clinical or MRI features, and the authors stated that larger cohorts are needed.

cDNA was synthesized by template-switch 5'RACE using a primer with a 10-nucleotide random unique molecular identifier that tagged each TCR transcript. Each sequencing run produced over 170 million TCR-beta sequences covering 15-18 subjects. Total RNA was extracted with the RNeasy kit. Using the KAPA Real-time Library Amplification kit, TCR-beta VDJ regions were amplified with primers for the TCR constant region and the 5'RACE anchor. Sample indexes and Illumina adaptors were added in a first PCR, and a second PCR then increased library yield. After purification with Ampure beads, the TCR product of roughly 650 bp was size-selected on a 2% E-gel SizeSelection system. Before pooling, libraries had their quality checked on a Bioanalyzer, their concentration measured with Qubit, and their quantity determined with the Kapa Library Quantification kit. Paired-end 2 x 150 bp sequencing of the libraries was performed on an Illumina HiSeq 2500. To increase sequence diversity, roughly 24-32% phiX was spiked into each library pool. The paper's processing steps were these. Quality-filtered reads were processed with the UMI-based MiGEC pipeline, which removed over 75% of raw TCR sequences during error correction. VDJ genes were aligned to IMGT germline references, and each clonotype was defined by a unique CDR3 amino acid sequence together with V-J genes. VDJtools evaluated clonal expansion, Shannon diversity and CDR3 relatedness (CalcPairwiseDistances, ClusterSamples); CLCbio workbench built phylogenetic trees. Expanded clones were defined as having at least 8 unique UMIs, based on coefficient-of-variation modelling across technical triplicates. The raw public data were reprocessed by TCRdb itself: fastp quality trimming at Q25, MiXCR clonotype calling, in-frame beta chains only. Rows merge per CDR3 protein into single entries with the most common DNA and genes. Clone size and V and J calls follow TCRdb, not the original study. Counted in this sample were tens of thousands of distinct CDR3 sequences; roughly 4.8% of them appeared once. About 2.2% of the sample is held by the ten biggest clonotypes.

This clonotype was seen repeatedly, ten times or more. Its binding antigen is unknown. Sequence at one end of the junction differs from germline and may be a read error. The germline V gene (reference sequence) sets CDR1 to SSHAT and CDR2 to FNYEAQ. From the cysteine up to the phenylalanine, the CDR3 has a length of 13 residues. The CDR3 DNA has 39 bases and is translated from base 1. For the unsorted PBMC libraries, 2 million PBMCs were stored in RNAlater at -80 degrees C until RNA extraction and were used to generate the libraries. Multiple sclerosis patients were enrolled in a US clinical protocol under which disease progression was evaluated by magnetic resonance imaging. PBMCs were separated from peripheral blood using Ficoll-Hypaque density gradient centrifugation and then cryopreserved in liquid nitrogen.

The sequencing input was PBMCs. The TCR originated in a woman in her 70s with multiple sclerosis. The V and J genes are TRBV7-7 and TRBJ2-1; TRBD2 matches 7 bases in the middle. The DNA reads TGTGCTAGCAGCCGCGGGAGAGGCAATGAGCAGTTCTTC. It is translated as CASSRGRGNEQFF.